The 3 T cell receptor beta chains below all came from one sample that was sequenced in a study of blood T cell repertoires in COVID-19. Profiling relied on immunoSEQ multiplex PCR, and the TCRdb table lists in-frame clones only, not all of them. The sample lists 200,000 to 250,000 clones; about 85% were seen once. Sequencing used PBMCs or T cells enriched from blood (not recorded which). These receptors originate from a man aged 25-45 years who had recovered from COVID-19.

The chain recombines TRBV6-5 with TRBJ1-1; TRBD1 is a possible D gene (5 bases). The CDR3 sequence is 14 residues long. Germline V gene data show CDR1 as MNHEY and CDR2 as SVGAGI. Trimming cost V 2 bases and J 7 bases, with 14 bases left between them. The CDR3, as DNA: TGTGCCAGCAGTTACGGGGGAGGGGTCAGTGAAGCTTTCTTT. It codes for CASSYGGGVSEAFF.

This chain links TRBV5-1 with TRBJ2-3; D call uncertain. The CDR3 is made up of 15 amino acids. From germline, CDR1 is SGHRS and CDR2 YFSETQ. Trimming stripped 3 bases from V and 4 bases from J, with 15 bases between. In nucleotides, the CDR3 is TGCGCCAGCAGCTCCCAACGCCCCGGAGCAGATACGCAGTATTTT. Translating it yields CASSSQRPGADTQYF.

The CDR3 sequence: CASSLQLTGTTEAFF. Written as DNA, the CDR3 is TGCGCCAGCAGCTTGCAACTAACAGGGACCACTGAAGCTTTCTTT. The genes are TRBV5-1 and TRBJ1-1; TRBD1 is a possible D gene (6 bases). Trimming removed 1 base at V and 4 bases at J, with 14 bases between. CDR3 length equals 15 residues. Germline V gene sequence: CDR1 SGHRS, CDR2 YFSETQ. The full variable domain, rest sourced from reference TRBV5-1 and TRBJ1-1, is KAGVTQTPRYLIKTRGQQVTLSCSPISGHRSVSWYQQTPGQGLQFLFEYFSETQRNKGNFPGRFSGRQFSNSRSEMNVSTLELGDSALYLCASSLQLTGTTEAFFGQGTRLTVV.